Here is one TCR beta chain with its context. The antigen is unknown. Primers for the PCR totalled 60 Vbeta and 13 Jbeta. The table came from immunoSEQ multiplex PCR; TCRdb's copy has only in-frame clones and leaves some out. Counted here are more than 150,000 clones, 65% to 80% occurring once; the ten biggest clones make up around 7%. With V trimmed by 3 bases and J by 4 bases, 2 bases remained unmatched. Germline CDR1 SGHNT, CDR2 YYREEE (reference sequence). The CDR3 has 13 residues. The sample belongs to a study of cytomegalovirus exposure and HLA in healthy donors. Overall study findings and caveats: Among the most significant clusters, several appeared linked to common viral pathogens in a later analysis. Beyond CMV serostatus, there was no information to go on about immune exposure.

This clonotype was obtained from a woman aged 40 to 50 in good health and CMV-seropositive. Sequenced sample: PBMCs. The chain has TRBV5-4 and TRBJ1-2, with TRBD1 matching over 8 bases. CDR3 protein: CASSYTGGYGYTF. Here the CDR3 DNA reads TGTGCCAGCAGCTACACAGGGGGCTATGGCTACACCTTC.